Listed below are T cell receptor beta chains from one sample, sequenced in a study of T cells in Graves' hyperthyroidism and ophthalmopathy. A single record per CDR3 protein comes from TCRdb applying MiXCR to the multiplex PCR reads. The sample holds over 350,000 distinct CDR3 sequences; roughly 14% are singletons and the top ten take less than 15%. The material sequenced was blood. These TCRs come from a man aged 18 to 30 with Graves' ophthalmopathy. The CDR3 runs from the conserved cysteine through the conserved F or W. A D gene is named only where the DNA matches it firmly. Expanded clones get a size class; other rows say once, few or many, or leave the size out.

15 | TRBJ1-1 | . | TRBV3-1 | many | CASSNRDTVNTEAFF | TGTGCCAGCAGCAACCGGGACACTGTGAACACTGAAGCTTTCTTT
16 | TRBJ2-5 | TRBD2 | TRBV20-1 | many | CSARVLSGKYQETQYF | TGCAGTGCTAGGGTACTTAGCGGGAAGTACCAAGAGACCCAGTACTTC
15 | TRBJ1-6 | . | TRBV6-1 | many | CASSEATVVGSPLHF | TGTGCCAGCAGTGAAGCGACAGTGGTAGGGTCACCCCTCCACTTT
15 | TRBJ1-1 | TRBD1 | TRBV5-8 | many | CASGGRGRWTTEAFF | TGTGCCAGCGGAGGGAGGGGGCGGTGGACGACTGAAGCTTTCTTT
17 | TRBJ1-2 | . | TRBV6-6 | many | CASSYSGKPSLGYGYTF | TGTGCCAGCAGTTACTCTGGGAAACCTTCCTTAGGATATGGCTACACCTTC
13 | TRBJ2-1 | . | TRBV11-2 | many | CASSLGIRNEQFF | TGTGCCAGCAGCTTAGGTATTCGCAATGAGCAGTTCTTC
12 | TRBJ1-2 | . | TRBV10-3 | many | CAIGVVVGGYTF | TGTGCCATCGGCGTCGTAGTTGGTGGCTACACCTTC
15 | TRBJ2-2 | TRBD1 | TRBV12-3/TRBV12-4 | many | CASSLAGQVTGELFF | TGTGCCAGCAGTTTAGCCGGACAGGTTACCGGGGAGCTGTTTTTT
15 | TRBJ2-2 | TRBD2 | TRBV6-2/TRBV6-3 | . | CASNLGGAYTGELFF | TGTGCCAGCAATCTCGGGGGGGCCTACACCGGGGAGCTGTTTTTT
17 | TRBJ1-2 | TRBD1 | TRBV7-9 | . | CASSRGDRGSSGYGYTF | TGTGCCAGCAGCCGGGGGGACAGGGGAAGCAGTGGCTATGGCTACACCTTC
15 | TRBJ1-4 | . | TRBV25-1 | few | CASSDRGDTNEKLFF | TGTGCCAGCAGTGACCGGGGGGATACTAATGAAAAACTGTTTTTT
14 | TRBJ2-1 | TRBD2 | TRBV11-3 | many | CASSLRREVNEQFF | TGTGCCAGCAGCTTAAGGCGGGAGGTAAATGAGCAGTTCTTC
12 | TRBJ2-7 | . | TRBV20-1 | . | CSVRRTDYEQYF | TGCAGTGTCAGAAGGACCGACTACGAGCAGTACTTC
13 | TRBJ1-1 | . | TRBV6-1 | many | CASSDRVGTEAFF | TGTGCCAGCAGTGACAGGGTTGGCACTGAAGCTTTCTTT
14 | TRBJ1-1 | TRBD1 | TRBV5-1 | many | CASSSGQVATEAFF | TGCGCCAGCAGCTCGGGACAGGTGGCCACTGAAGCTTTCTTT
12 | TRBJ2-7 | . | TRBV20-1 | many | CSASPEGYEQYF | TGCAGTGCTAGTCCGGAGGGTTACGAGCAGTACTTC
12 | TRBJ2-2 | . | TRBV3-1 | . | CASRETTGELFF | TGTGCCAGCAGGGAGACTACCGGGGAGCTGTTTTTT
13 | TRBJ2-3 | . | TRBV6-1 | . | CASSGPMADTQYF | TGTGCCAGCTCCGGGCCGATGGCAGATACGCAGTATTTT
13 | TRBJ2-5 | . | TRBV12-3/TRBV12-4 | many | CASSASGSETQYF | TGTGCCAGCAGTGCCTCAGGGTCCGAGACCCAGTACTTC
13 | TRBJ1-1 | . | TRBV20-1 | many | CSAILTGNTEAFF | TGCAGTGCCATCCTAACAGGTAACACTGAAGCTTTCTTT
15 | TRBJ2-7 | TRBD1 | TRBV5-1 | many | CASSLGTGVNYEQYF | TGCGCCAGCAGCTTGGGGACAGGGGTGAACTACGAGCAGTACTTC
13 | TRBJ2-3 | . | TRBV20-1 | many | CSASGGGVDTQYF | TGCAGTGCTAGTGGCGGAGGCGTAGATACGCAGTATTTT